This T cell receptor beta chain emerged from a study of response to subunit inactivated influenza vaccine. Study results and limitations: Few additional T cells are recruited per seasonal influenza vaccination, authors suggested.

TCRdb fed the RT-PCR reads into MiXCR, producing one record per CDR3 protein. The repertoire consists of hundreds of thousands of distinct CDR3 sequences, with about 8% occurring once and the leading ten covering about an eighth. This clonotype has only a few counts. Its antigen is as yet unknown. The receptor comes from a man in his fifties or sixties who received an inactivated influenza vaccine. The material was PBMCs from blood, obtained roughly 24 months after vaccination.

The CDR3 region has the DNA TGTGCCAGCAGCCAAGGCCCGGGTCTGGTTGCTTTCTTT. Amino acid sequence: CASSQGPGLVAFF. This chain joins TRBV3-1 and TRBJ1-1; D unclear. This CDR3 comprises 13 residues. CDR1 and CDR2 (germline): LGHDT, YNNKEL (reference sequence). Trimming pared 1 base from V and 11 bases from J, leaving 14 bases between.